This T cell receptor beta chain was identified during a study of shared clonotypes between healthy human individuals. Study-level findings and limits: The naive CD4 repertoires of a few donors were compared, and about 5% of clonotypes were shared.

Sequencing used immunoSEQ multiplex PCR; TCRdb keeps in-frame clones, though not all of them. The table lists 1.6 million or so clones, 96% of them singletons. In germline, CDR1 is ENHRY, CDR2 SYGVKD. The CDR3 has 17 residues. V was pared by 9 bases and J by 3 bases, with 25 bases between. Regarding this clone: Antigen specificity is unknown.

Input material: naive CD4+ T cells sorted from blood. Subset in this sample: CD45RA+ positively selected. The TCR comes from a man in his thirties or forties in good health. The gene calls are TRBV10-3 and TRBJ2-3, with D tentatively TRBD1 or TRBD2 (5 bases each). The CDR3 DNA reads as TGTGCCATAGGCCTCGGGTGGGGGAGAACGTCGACAGATACGCAGTATTTT. It codes for CAIGLGWGRTSTDTQYF.